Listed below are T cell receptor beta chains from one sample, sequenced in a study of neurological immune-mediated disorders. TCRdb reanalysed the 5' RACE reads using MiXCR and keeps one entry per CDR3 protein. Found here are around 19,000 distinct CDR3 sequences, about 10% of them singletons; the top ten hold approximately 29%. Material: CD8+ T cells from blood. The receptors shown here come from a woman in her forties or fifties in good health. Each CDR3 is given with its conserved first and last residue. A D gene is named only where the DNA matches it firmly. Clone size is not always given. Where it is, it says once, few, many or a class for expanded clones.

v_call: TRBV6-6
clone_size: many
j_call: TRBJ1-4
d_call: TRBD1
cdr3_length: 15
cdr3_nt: TGTGCCAGCAGTTACGGGACAGGGGGTGGGGAAAAACTGTTTTTT
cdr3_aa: CASSYGTGGGEKLFF

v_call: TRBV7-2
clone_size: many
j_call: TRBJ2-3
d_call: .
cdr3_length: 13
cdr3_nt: TGTGCCAGCAGCTTGGCCCCCACAGATACGCAGTATTTT
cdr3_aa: CASSLAPTDTQYF

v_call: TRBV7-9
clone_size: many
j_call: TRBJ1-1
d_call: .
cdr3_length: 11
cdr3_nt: TGTCTGGGCAGTAAGAACACTGAAGCTTTCTTT
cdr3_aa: CLGSKNTEAFF

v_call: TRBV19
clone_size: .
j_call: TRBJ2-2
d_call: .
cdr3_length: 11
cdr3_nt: TGTGCCAGTAGCTTTTCCGGGGAGCTGTTTTTT
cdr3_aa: CASSFSGELFF

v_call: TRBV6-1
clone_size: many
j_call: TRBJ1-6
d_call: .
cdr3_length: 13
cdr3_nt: TGTGCCAGCAGTGAACAGGAGAATTCACCCCTCCACTTT
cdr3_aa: CASSEQENSPLHF

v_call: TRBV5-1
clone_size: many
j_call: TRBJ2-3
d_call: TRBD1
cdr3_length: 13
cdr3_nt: TGCGCCAGCAGCTGGACAGGGTCAGATACGCAGTATTTT
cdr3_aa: CASSWTGSDTQYF

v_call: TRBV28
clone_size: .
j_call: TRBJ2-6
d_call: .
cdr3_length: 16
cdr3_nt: TGTGCCAGCAGTTCAGTAGGCGTCTCTGGGGCCAACGTCCTGACTTTC
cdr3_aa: CASSSVGVSGANVLTF

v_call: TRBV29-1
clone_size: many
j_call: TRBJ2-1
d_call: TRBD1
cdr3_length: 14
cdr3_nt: TGCAGCGTTGCCAGACAGGGGGCATACAATGAGCAGTTCTTC
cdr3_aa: CSVARQGAYNEQFF

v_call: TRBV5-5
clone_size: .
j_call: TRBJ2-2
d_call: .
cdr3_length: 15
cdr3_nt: TGTGCCAGCAGCTTGGCGGCAGGGTCGGCCGGGGAGCTGTTTTTT
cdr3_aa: CASSLAAGSAGELFF

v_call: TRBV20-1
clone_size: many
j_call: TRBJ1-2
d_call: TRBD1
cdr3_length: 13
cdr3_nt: TGCAGTGCAACCCCTCGACAGGGCTATGGCTACACCTTC
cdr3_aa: CSATPRQGYGYTF

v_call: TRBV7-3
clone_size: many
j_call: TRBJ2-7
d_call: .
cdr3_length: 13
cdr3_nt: TGTGCCAGCAGCTTGGGGACGGCCGGCGAGCAGTACTTC
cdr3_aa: CASSLGTAGEQYF

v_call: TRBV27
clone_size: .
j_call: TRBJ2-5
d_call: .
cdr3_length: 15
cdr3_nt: TGTGCCAGCAGTTTCGTCGACAGGCTCCAAGAGACCCAGTACTTC
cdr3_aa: CASSFVDRLQETQYF

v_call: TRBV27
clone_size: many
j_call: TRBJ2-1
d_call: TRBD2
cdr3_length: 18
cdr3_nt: TGTGCCAGCAGTTTAGGCTTTAGCGGGAGGGCCCTTGTTAATGAGCAGTTCTTC
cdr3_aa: CASSLGFSGRALVNEQFF

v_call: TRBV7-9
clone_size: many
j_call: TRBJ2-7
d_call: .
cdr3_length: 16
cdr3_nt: TGTGCCAGCAGCTTAGCGGACATACCAACGCCCTACGAGCAGTACTTC
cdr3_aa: CASSLADIPTPYEQYF

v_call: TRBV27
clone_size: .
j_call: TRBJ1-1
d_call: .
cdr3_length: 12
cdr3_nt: TGTGCCACCCCGGTGGAGAACACTGAAGCTTTCTTT
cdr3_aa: CATPVENTEAFF

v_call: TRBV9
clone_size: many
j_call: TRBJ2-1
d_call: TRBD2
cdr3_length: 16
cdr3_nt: TGTGCCAGCAGCGTAGGCCTAGCGGGAGAGCACAATGAGCAGTTCTTC
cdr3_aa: CASSVGLAGEHNEQFF

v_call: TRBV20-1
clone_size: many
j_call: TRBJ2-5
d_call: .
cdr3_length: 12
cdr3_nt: TGCAGTGCTAGAGATAGTTCAGAGACCCAGTACTTC
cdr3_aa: CSARDSSETQYF

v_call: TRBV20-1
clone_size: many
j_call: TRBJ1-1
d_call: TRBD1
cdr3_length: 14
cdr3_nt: TGCAGTGCTAGATACGACAGGGAGAGCACTGAAGCTTTCTTT
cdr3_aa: CSARYDRESTEAFF

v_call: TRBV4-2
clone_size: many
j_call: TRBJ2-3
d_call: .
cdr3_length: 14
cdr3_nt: TGTGCCAGCAGCCAAGCCCTCTCGTCAGATACGCAGTATTTT
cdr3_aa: CASSQALSSDTQYF

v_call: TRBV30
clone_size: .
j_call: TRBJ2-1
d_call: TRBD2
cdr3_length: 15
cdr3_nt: TGTGCCTGGAGTCTCAGCGGGGGATACTACAATGAGCAGTTCTTC
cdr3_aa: CAWSLSGGYYNEQFF

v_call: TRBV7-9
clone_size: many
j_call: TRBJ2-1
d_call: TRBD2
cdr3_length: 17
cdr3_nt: TGTGCCAGCAGCCCCCCCCTCGGACTAGGCTCCTACAATGAGCAGTTCTTC
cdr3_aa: CASSPPLGLGSYNEQFF

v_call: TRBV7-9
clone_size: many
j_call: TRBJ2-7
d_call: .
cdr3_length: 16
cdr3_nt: TGTGCCAGCAGCTCAAACTCCCGGGACATCTCCTACGAGCAGTACTTC
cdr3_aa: CASSSNSRDISYEQYF

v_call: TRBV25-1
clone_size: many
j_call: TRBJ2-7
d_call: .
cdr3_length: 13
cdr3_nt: TGTGCCAGCGCGTGGGGCACGATCTACGAGCAGTACTTC
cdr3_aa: CASAWGTIYEQYF

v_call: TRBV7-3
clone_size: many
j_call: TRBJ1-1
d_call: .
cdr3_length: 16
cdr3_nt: TGTGCCAGCAGCACCACTTCCGGGGATTTTGGGACTGAAGCTTTCTTT
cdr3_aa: CASSTTSGDFGTEAFF

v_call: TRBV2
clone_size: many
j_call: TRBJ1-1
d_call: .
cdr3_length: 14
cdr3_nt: TGTGCCAGCAGTGATGTCAGAATTAACACTGAAGCTTTCTTT
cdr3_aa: CASSDVRINTEAFF

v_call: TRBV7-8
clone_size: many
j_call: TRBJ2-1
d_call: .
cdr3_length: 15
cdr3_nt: TGTGCCAGCAGCTCGAACAGGGATACGTACAATGAGCAGTTCTTC
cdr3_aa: CASSSNRDTYNEQFF

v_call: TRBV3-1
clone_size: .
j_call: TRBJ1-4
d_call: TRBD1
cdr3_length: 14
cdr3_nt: TGTGCCAGCAGCCGGACAGGCGCGAATGAAAAACTGTTTTTT
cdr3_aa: CASSRTGANEKLFF

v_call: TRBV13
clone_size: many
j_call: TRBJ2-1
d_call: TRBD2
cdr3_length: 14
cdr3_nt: TGTGCCACCCGACTAGCGGGAGGGAGCAATGAGCAGTTCTTC
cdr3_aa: CATRLAGGSNEQFF

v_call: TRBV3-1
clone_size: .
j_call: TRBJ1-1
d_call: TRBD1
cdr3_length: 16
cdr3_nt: TGTGCCAGCAGCCTCACAGGGGGCGGGATAAACACTGAAGCTTTCTTT
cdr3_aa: CASSLTGGGINTEAFF

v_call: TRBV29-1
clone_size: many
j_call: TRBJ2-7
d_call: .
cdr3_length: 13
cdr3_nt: TGCAGCGTTGAATCGGGTCAATCCTACGAGCAGTACTTC
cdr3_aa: CSVESGQSYEQYF

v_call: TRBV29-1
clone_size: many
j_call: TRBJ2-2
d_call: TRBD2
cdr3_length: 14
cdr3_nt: TGCAGCGTTGCTGCGGCGGGAGACACCGGGGAGCTGTTTTTT
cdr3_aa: CSVAAAGDTGELFF

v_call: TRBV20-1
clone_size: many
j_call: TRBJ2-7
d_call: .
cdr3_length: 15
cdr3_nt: TGCAGTGCTCACCAACAGGGGGGGGCAGGATACGAGCAGTACTTC
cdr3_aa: CSAHQQGGAGYEQYF

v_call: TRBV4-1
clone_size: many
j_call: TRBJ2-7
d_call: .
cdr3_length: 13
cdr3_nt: TGCGCCAGCAGCCTAGTTTTGGGAGACGAGCAGTACTTC
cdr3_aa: CASSLVLGDEQYF

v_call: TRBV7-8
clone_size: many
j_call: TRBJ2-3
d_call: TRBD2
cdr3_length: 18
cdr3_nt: TGTGCCAGCAGCTTAGCCCCGAGTTGGAGCGGGGGCACAGATACGCAGTATTTT
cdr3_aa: CASSLAPSWSGGTDTQYF

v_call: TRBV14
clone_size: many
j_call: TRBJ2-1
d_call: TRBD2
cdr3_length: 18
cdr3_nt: TGTGCCAGCAGCCAATTAGCGGGAGGGCCCTCTTCCTACAATGAGCAGTTCTTC
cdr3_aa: CASSQLAGGPSSYNEQFF

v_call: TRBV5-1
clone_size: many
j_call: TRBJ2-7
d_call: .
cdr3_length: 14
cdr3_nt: TGCGCCAGCAGCGTAACAGGGCCCCCGGGCGAGCAGTACTTC
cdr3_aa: CASSVTGPPGEQYF

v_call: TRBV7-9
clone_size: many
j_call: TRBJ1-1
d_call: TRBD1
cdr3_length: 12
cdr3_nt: TGTGCCAGCAGCGCGACAGGGCCTGAAGCTTTCTTT
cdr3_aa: CASSATGPEAFF

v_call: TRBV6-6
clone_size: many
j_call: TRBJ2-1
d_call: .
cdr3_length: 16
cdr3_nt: TGTGCCAGCAGTTACTCGATGCAGGGGAGTAGGGATGAGCAGTTCTTC
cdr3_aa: CASSYSMQGSRDEQFF

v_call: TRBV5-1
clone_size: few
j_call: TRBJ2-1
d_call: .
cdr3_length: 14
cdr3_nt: TGCGCCAGCAGCTTGAGTACCTTTAGTACTGAGCAGTTCTTC
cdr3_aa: CASSLSTFSTEQFF

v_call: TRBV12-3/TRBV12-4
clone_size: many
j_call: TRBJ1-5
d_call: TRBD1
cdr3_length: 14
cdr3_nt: TGTGCCAGCAACGGACAGGGGGCCAGCCAGCCCCAGCATTTT
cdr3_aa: CASNGQGASQPQHF

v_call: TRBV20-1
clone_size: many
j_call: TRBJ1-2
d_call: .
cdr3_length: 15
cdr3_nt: TGCAGTGCTAGAGACCTGGCAGGGCTGTACTATGGCTACACCTTC
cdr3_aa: CSARDLAGLYYGYTF

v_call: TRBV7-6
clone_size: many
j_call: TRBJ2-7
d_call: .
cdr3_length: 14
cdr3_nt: TGTGCCAGCGTCTCCTCTCCGGGCTCCTACGAGCAGTACTTC
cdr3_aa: CASVSSPGSYEQYF

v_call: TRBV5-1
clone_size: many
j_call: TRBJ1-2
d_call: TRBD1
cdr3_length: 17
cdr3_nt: TGCGCCAGCAGCTTGATGGCACCGGGACAGGGTTCGGATGGCTACACCTTC
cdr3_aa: CASSLMAPGQGSDGYTF

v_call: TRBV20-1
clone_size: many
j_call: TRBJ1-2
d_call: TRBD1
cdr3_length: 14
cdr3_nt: TGCAGTGCTATTAACAGGGGACAGGTAGATGGCTACACCTTC
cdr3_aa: CSAINRGQVDGYTF

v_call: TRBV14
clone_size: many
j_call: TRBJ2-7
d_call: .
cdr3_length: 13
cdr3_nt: TGTGCCAGCAGCCAAGATAGGTCCTACGAGCAGTACTTC
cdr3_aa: CASSQDRSYEQYF

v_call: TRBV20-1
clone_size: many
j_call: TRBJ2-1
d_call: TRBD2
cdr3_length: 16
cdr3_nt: TGCAGTGCTAGCGACTATAGCGGGGGACCCTACAATGAGCAGTTCTTC
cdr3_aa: CSASDYSGGPYNEQFF

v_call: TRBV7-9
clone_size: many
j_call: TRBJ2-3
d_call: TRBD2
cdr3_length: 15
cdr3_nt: TGTGCCAGCAGCCAGACCAGCGGGGACACAGATACGCAGTATTTT
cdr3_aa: CASSQTSGDTDTQYF

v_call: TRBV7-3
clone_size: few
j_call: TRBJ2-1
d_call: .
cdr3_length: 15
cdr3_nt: TGTGCCAGCAGCTTTCGGGCTAGCGACGGCAATGAGCAGTTCTTC
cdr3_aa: CASSFRASDGNEQFF

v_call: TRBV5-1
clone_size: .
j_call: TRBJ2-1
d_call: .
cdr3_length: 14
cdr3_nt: TGCGCCAGCCGCGCCGGGACTGGCAACAATGAGCAGTTCTTC
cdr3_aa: CASRAGTGNNEQFF

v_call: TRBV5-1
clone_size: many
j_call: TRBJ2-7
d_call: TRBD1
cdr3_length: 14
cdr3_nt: TGCGCCAGCAGCTTCCGACAGGGGAACTACGAGCAGTACTTC
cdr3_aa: CASSFRQGNYEQYF

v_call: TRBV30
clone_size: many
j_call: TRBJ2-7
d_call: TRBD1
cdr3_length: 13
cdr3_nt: TGTGCCTGGGCCGGGACAGGGGACCACGAGCAGTACTTC
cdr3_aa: CAWAGTGDHEQYF

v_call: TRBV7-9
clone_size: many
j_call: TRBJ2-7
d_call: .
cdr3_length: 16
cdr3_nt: TGTGCCAGCAGCTTATTGTCACCACAGGCCGGCTACGAGCAGTACTTC
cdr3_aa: CASSLLSPQAGYEQYF